Listed below are T cell receptor beta chains from one sample, sequenced in a study of identical twins. Each CDR3 protein gets one entry after TCRdb re-called the 5' RACE reads with MiXCR. Of hundreds of thousands of distinct CDR3 sequences in the sample, 5.5% to 6.5% were seen once. The sample consisted of naive T cells sorted from blood. The receptor set was obtained from a man aged 18 to 29 in good health. Each CDR3 is given with its conserved first and last residue. The D gene is left open where the match is weak. Some rows mark clone size as missing; the rest say once, few, many or name a class of expanded clone.

TRBJ2-4 few - TRBV2 TGTGCCAGCACGAGGTTTCGACAGGAGGACATTCAGTACTTC CASTRFRQEDIQYF
TRBJ1-2 many - TRBV5-1 TGCGCCAGCAGCTTGGATCTCGGCCCAAGGGATGGCTACACCTTC CASSLDLGPRDGYTF
TRBJ2-5 many - TRBV29-1 TGCAGCGTTCAAGAAGGAATGGAGACCCAGTACTTC CSVQEGMETQYF
TRBJ1-1 many - TRBV10-3 TGTGCCATCAGTGTTTCAGGGCTGGACACTGAAGCTTTCTTT CAISVSGLDTEAFF
TRBJ1-1 - TRBD1 TRBV6-1 TGTGCCAGCAGCCAGGGACAGGGGGCTGAAGCTTTCTTT CASSQGQGAEAFF
TRBJ1-5 many - TRBV12-3/TRBV12-4 TGTGCCAGCAGCATAGACGGGACCCAGCATTTT CASSIDGTQHF
TRBJ2-7 few - TRBV6-1 TGTGCCAGCACCCGAGTCGGGGGACAAGACTACGAGCAGTACTTC CASTRVGGQDYEQYF
TRBJ2-2 few TRBD1 TRBV29-1 TGCAGCGCCCCCCGGGACAGAAACACCGGGGAGCTGTTTTTT CSAPRDRNTGELFF
TRBJ1-4 many - TRBV20-1 TGCAGTGCTAGAGGGCCGACGGGGGCAGGGGAAAAACTGTTTTTT CSARGPTGAGEKLFF
TRBJ2-3 - TRBD1 TRBV5-1 TGCGCCAGCAGCTGGTCCGGGACAGGGGGCGCGACAGATACGCAGTATTTT CASSWSGTGGATDTQYF
TRBJ2-7 many TRBD2 TRBV27 TGTGCCAGCAGTTTATCTAGCGGGAGGGCCAGAGCTAGTTTCTACGAGCAGTACTTC CASSLSSGRARASFYEQYF
TRBJ1-2 many - TRBV20-1 TGCAGTGCTATACCGGGGTTTGAAGGCTACACCTTC CSAIPGFEGYTF
TRBJ2-7 many TRBD1 TRBV12-3/TRBV12-4 TGTGCCAGCAGTTTAGGGGGACAGGACACTCTCTCCTACGAGCAGTACTTC CASSLGGQDTLSYEQYF
TRBJ2-7 - - TRBV6-5 TGTGCCAGCAGTTCCGAACGGGGGAGCGGAGCGCTTTACGAGCAGTACTTC CASSSERGSGALYEQYF
TRBJ2-5 - - TRBV2 TGTGCCAGCAGTGAAATCGGGGGTAGGGAGACCCAGTACTTC CASSEIGGRETQYF
TRBJ1-2 few - TRBV4-3 TGCGCCAGCAGCAACCGCCCGGGGGCGTTAGATGGCTACACCTTC CASSNRPGALDGYTF
TRBJ2-1 many TRBD2 TRBV10-3 TGTGCCATCAGTGAGATAGCTAGCGGGTCCTACAATGAGCAGTTCTTC CAISEIASGSYNEQFF
TRBJ2-1 many - TRBV25-1 TGTGCCAGCGTAAGGTACAATGAGCAGTTCTTC CASVRYNEQFF
TRBJ2-1 many - TRBV12-3/TRBV12-4 TGTGCCAGCAGTTTCGGGTGGGGCAATGAGCAGTTCTTC CASSFGWGNEQFF
TRBJ2-1 many - TRBV28 TGTGCCAGCAGTTTTTCCGGGCTTCGCTACAATGAGCAGTTCTTC CASSFSGLRYNEQFF
TRBJ2-6 - - TRBV28 TGTGCCAGCAGTAAACAGCCTACTGGGGCCAACGTCCTGACTTTC CASSKQPTGANVLTF
TRBJ1-6 - TRBD1 TRBV5-4 TGTGCCAGCAGCTTGGATACAGGGGGTGCCTCTAATTCACCCCTCCACTTT CASSLDTGGASNSPLHF